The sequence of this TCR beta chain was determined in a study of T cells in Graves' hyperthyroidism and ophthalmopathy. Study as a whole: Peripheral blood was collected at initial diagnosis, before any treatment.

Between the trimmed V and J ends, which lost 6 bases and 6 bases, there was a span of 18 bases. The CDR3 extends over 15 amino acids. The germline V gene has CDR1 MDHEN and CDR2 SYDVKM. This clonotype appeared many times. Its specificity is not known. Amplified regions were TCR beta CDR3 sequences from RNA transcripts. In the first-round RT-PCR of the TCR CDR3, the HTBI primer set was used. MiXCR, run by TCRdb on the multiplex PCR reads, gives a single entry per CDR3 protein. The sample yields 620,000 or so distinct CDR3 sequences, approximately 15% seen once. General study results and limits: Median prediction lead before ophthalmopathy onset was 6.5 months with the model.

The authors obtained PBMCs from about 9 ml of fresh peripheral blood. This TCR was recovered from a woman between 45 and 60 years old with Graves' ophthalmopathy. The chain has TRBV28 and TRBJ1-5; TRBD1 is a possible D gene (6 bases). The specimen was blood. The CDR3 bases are TGTGCCAGCAGAACATACAGGGTTTCATTTCAGCCCCAGCATTTT. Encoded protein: CASRTYRVSFQPQHF. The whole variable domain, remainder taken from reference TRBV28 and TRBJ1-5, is DVKVTQSSRYLVKRTGEKVFLECVQDMDHENMFWYRQDPGLGLRLIYFSYDVKMKEKGDIPEGYSVSREKKERFSLILESASTNQTSMYLCASRTYRVSFQPQHFGDGTRLSIL.